These 8 T cell receptor beta chains came from one sample sequenced in a study of PD-1 blockade in classical Hodgkin lymphoma. Measured with immunoSEQ multiplex PCR; TCRdb has only the in-frame clones, and not every one. The table has roughly 40,000 clones, 60% to 85% seen once. Relapse was seen in all patients after autologous stem cell transplantation, and brentuximab vedotin exposure was variable. The sequences come from peripheral blood mononuclear cells (PBMCs), collected at baseline. The receptors shown here come from a human donor with classical Hodgkin lymphoma.

This clone was counted once. CDR3 in amino acids: CASRRGWGAANTEAFF. CDR3 nucleotide sequence: TGCGCCAGCAGGAGAGGCTGGGGGGCCGCGAACACTGAAGCTTTCTTT. V is TRBV5-1 and J is TRBJ1-1; a possible D gene is TRBD1 (6 bases). There are 16 residues in the CDR3. Germline CDR1 reads SGHRS; CDR2 reads YFSETQ. The V end was cut by 5 bases, the J end by 1 base, with 18 bases between.

The gene calls are TRBV28 and TRBJ2-7, with D uncertain. CDR3 size: 15 residues. Germline V gives CDR1 MDHEN, CDR2 SYDVKM. The germline V and J ends were trimmed by 6 bases and 5 bases, with 20 bases remaining between them. The DNA of the CDR3 is TGTGCCAGCAGATTAGAGGACCAATCTCGTGACGAGCAGTACTTC. Encoded protein: CASRLEDQSRDEQYF.

This chain joins TRBV5-1 and TRBJ2-5; 9 bases align to TRBD1. The junction had 4 bases not matched to a gene; V was cut back by 3 bases and J by 1 base. Germline V gene sequence: CDR1 SGHRS, CDR2 YFSETQ. This CDR3 is 15 amino acids long. The CDR3 coding sequence is TGCGCCAGCAGCTCCGGGACAGGGTCCCAAGAGACCCAGTACTTC. The encoded protein is CASSSGTGSQETQYF.

This chain connects TRBV30 to TRBJ1-3, with D unclear. This CDR3 is 19 amino acids long. Germline values: CDR1 GTSNPN, CDR2 SVGIG (reference sequence). With 3 bases removed from V and 0 bases from J, the gap between germline ends came to 24 bases. The CDR3 here is CAWRFRGPTPTSSGNTIYF. The CDR3 region has the DNA TGTGCCTGGAGGTTTCGGGGTCCGACCCCTACTAGCTCTGGAAACACCATATATTTT. Full variable domain (outside the CDR3, taken from reference TRBV30 and TRBJ1-3): SQTIHQWPATLVQPVGSPLSLECTVEGTSNPNLYWYRQAAGRGLQLLFYSVGIGQISSEVPQNLSASRPQDRQFILSSKKLLLSDSGFYLCAWRFRGPTPTSSGNTIYFGEGSWLTVV.

V and J are TRBV5-1 and TRBJ2-7; maybe TRBD1 (5 bases). The germline V gene encodes CDR1 SGHRS and CDR2 YFSETQ. The CDR3 has 18 residues. Between the trimmed V and J ends, which lost 2 bases and 3 bases, there was a span of 24 bases. Written as DNA, the CDR3 is TGCGCCAGCAGCTTTGGTATACGCAATGGTCAGGGAAACTACGAGCAGTACTTC. It translates to CASSFGIRNGQGNYEQYF.

V is TRBV30 and J is TRBJ2-3; possible D gene TRBD1, 6 bases. The CDR3 is 15 amino acids. The V end lost 4 bases, the J end lost 5 bases, and 19 bases lay between the germline ends. Germline CDR1 GTSNPN, CDR2 SVGIG (reference sequence). The CDR3 DNA is TGTGCCTGGACCCTAGGGGCAGGGGTGATAGATACGCAGTATTTT. Its protein is CAWTLGAGVIDTQYF. Variable domain in full (rest from reference TRBV30 and TRBJ2-3): SQTIHQWPATLVQPVGSPLSLECTVEGTSNPNLYWYRQAAGRGLQLLFYSVGIGQISSEVPQNLSASRPQDRQFILSSKKLLLSDSGFYLCAWTLGAGVIDTQYFGPGTRLTVL.

CDR3 sequence (DNA): TGCAGCGTATCAGGGGGCGCCGGATCCTACGAGCAGTACTTC. This codes for CSVSGGAGSYEQYF. The chain has TRBV29-1 and TRBJ2-7; TRBD1 aligns across 8 bases. Germline V gives CDR1 SQVTM, CDR2 ANQGSEA. V dropped 6 bases and J dropped 1; count of bases not matched to a gene: 8. This CDR3 spans 14 amino acids.

The chain recombines TRBV6-5 with TRBJ1-5, with D maybe TRBD1 (6 bases). The CDR3 spans 16 residues. V gave up 0 bases and J gave up 4 bases, with 13 bases separating them. The germline CDR1 and CDR2 sequences are MNHEY and SVGAGI. The chain's CDR3 is CASSYSAGVRNQPQHF. In nucleotides, the CDR3 is TGTGCCAGCAGTTACTCCGCAGGGGTTCGGAATCAGCCCCAGCATTTT.